The next 30 T cell receptor beta chains were all read from a single sample in a study of blood T cell repertoires in COVID-19. Generated by immunoSEQ multiplex PCR, the TCRdb table keeps only in-frame clones and is missing some. The data show around 300,000 clones, with 75% to 90% seen just once and less than 2.5% held by the top ten. Sequencing used peripheral blood. The receptors here all came from a man aged 50-59 years with acute or convalescent COVID-19.

V gene TRBV30 combines with J gene TRBJ1-6; D is unclear. The CDR3 extends over 15 amino acids. With 4 bases removed from V and 0 bases from J, the gap between germline ends came to 10 bases. Germline CDR1 reads GTSNPN; CDR2 reads SVGIG (reference sequence). CDR3 in amino acids: CAWILSGSYNSPLHF. DNA of the CDR3: TGTGCCTGGATACTTTCAGGCTCCTATAATTCACCCCTCCACTTT.

The chain uses TRBV15 and TRBJ2-5, with 7 bases identical to TRBD2. Germline loops: CDR1 LNHNV, CDR2 YYDKDF (reference sequence). CDR3 length: 14 amino acids. The V gene end was trimmed by 8 bases and the J gene end by 3 bases; junction bases not matched to a gene: 9. CDR3 sequence (DNA): TGTGCCACCCGACCCGGTACTAGCGAAGAGACCCAGTACTTC. Its translation: CATRPGTSEETQYF.

This clone was seen a single time. This chain connects TRBV27 to TRBJ1-1; 7 bases map to TRBD1. The CDR3 extends over 15 amino acids. The J segment lost 0 bases and the V segment lost 5 bases, leaving 6 bases of the junction unmatched. Germline V lookup: CDR1 MNHEY, CDR2 SMNVEV (reference sequence). The CDR3 region is CASSPSGTVNTEAFF. The CDR3 DNA reads TGTGCCAGCAGTCCGTCGGGGACAGTGAACACTGAAGCTTTCTTT.

The chain carries TRBV3-1 (or the pseudogene TRBV3-2) and TRBJ1-5; D is perhaps TRBD1 (5 bases). V gave up 1 base and J gave up 5 bases, with 12 bases separating them. CDR3 length: 15 residues. Germline CDR1 LGHDT, CDR2 YNNKEL (reference sequence). CDR3: CASSQGGTEDQPQHF. In nucleotides, the CDR3 is TGTGCCAGCAGCCAAGGGGGGACTGAGGATCAGCCCCAGCATTTT.

This clone was picked up one time. The chain is built from TRBV5-1 and TRBJ1-3; a weak D match, TRBD1 (6 bases). Per the germline V gene, CDR1 is SGHRS and CDR2 is YFSETQ. This CDR3 region has 16 residues. Trimming left V 4 bases short and J 4 bases short, with 18 bases between. The DNA for the CDR3 is TGCGCCAGCAGCCGTCCGAACAGGGACATCGGAAACACCATATATTTT. It translates to CASSRPNRDIGNTIYF. Looking up the rest from reference TRBV5-1 and TRBJ1-3 gives the full variable domain: KAGVTQTPRYLIKTRGQQVTLSCSPISGHRSVSWYQQTPGQGLQFLFEYFSETQRNKGNFPGRFSGRQFSNSRSEMNVSTLELGDSALYLCASSRPNRDIGNTIYFGEGSWLTVV.

The CDR3 reads CASSSRQGAGNTIYF. The CDR3 bases are TGTGCCAGCAGCTCCAGACAGGGAGCTGGAAACACCATATATTTT. The chain uses TRBV5-4 and TRBJ1-3; 7 bases are a match to TRBD1. The CDR3 loop spans 15 amino acids. In germline, CDR1 is SGHNT, CDR2 YYREEE (reference sequence). V lost 3 bases and J lost 2; bases outside the gene matches: 5.

This clone was counted a single time. The chain carries TRBV5-1 and TRBJ2-3; 8 bases are shared with TRBD2. The CDR3 consists of 14 residues. CDR1 and CDR2 from the germline V gene are SGHRS and YFSETQ. After removal of 0 bases from V and 5 bases from J, the junction contained 2 bases not matched to a gene. As DNA, the CDR3 is TGCGCCAGCAGCTTGGGGCTAGCGGGAGATACGCAGTATTTT. It specifies CASSLGLAGDTQYF.

The rearrangement uses TRBV5-1 and TRBJ1-6, with a possible D match to TRBD1 (5 bases). Trimming took off 0 bases at V and 5 bases at J, with 9 bases between the two ends. Germline V lookup: CDR1 SGHRS, CDR2 YFSETQ. The CDR3 runs to 15 residues. CDR3 amino acids: CASSLVGGNNSPLHF. CDR3 DNA sequence: TGCGCCAGCAGCTTGGTCGGGGGAAATAATTCACCCCTCCACTTT.

The CDR3 here is CASSPGGYEQYF. In DNA form, the CDR3 reads TGTGCCAGCTCCCCCGGGGGTTACGAGCAGTACTTC. V is TRBV18 and J is TRBJ2-7; perhaps TRBD2 as D (6 bases). Germline V gives CDR1 KGHSH, CDR2 LQKENI. V lost 6 bases and J lost 4, with 10 bases in between. CDR3 length: 12 amino acids.

This sequence joins TRBV29-1 and TRBJ1-1, with TRBD1 as a possible D gene (6 bases). CDR1 SQVTM and CDR2 ANQGSEA come from the germline V gene. The CDR3 runs to 13 residues. V was cut by 7 bases and J by 0 bases, with 12 bases left in between. The CDR3 region has the DNA TGCAGCGCCGGACAGACCATGAACACTGAAGCTTTCTTT. Protein product: CSAGQTMNTEAFF.

The chain recombines TRBV6-1 with TRBJ2-2, with D possibly TRBD2 on 6 matching bases. CDR3 size: 15 residues. Trimming pared 1 base from V and 5 bases from J, leaving 11 bases between. Looked up from germline, CDR1 is MNHNS and CDR2 is SASEGT. CDR3 coding DNA: TGTGCCAGCAGTGAAGGGGGACTGATAACCGGGGAGCTGTTTTTT. This translates into CASSEGGLITGELFF.

The genes are TRBV3-1 (or the pseudogene TRBV3-2) and TRBJ1-2; D gene uncertain. The CDR3 is made up of 12 amino acids. From germline, CDR1 is LGHDT and CDR2 YNNKEL (reference sequence). V lost 4 bases to trimming and J lost 4 bases, with 7 bases between them. Written as DNA, the CDR3 is TGTGCCAGCAGCCGAGCGCCCTATGGCTACACCTTC. This codes for CASSRAPYGYTF.

V usage is TRBV7-9 and J usage is TRBJ1-5, with D uncertain. Trimming removed 2 bases from V and 6 bases from J, with 8 bases in between. This CDR3 is built from 13 residues. From germline, CDR1 is SEHNR and CDR2 FQNEAQ (reference sequence). The CDR3: CASSLNGLQPQHF. The CDR3 DNA reads TGTGCCAGCAGCTTAAACGGACTTCAGCCCCAGCATTTT.

On this clone itself: The sample holds other DNA sequences that translate to the same CDR3. The rearrangement uses TRBV3-1 (or the pseudogene TRBV3-2) and TRBJ2-2; 9 bases agree with TRBD2. The germline V gene has CDR1 LGHDT and CDR2 YNNKEL (reference sequence). The CDR3 consists of 16 residues. The junction had 4 bases not matched to a gene; V was cut back by 0 bases and J by 5 bases. The CDR3: CASSQDSGGATGELFF. In nucleotides, the CDR3 is TGTGCCAGCAGCCAAGATAGCGGGGGTGCTACCGGGGAGCTGTTTTTT.

This rearrangement joins TRBV4-2 to TRBJ2-5, with D hard to call. The germline V gene encodes CDR1 LGHNA and CDR2 YNFKEQ. The CDR3 has 16 amino acids. V lost 0 bases and J lost 7, with 18 bases in between. CDR3 nucleotide sequence: TGTGCCAGCAGCCAAGACGGTAGTGCGGATTGGGTGACCCAGTACTTC. This sequence encodes CASSQDGSADWVTQYF.

This CDR3 reads CASSQDPASGGHEQFF. In DNA form, the CDR3 reads TGTGCCAGCAGCCAAGATCCGGCTAGCGGGGGACATGAGCAGTTCTTC. The genes are TRBV3-1 (or the pseudogene TRBV3-2) and TRBJ2-1; 10 bases line up with TRBD2. The junction had 7 bases not matched to a gene; V was cut back by 0 bases and J by 8 bases. There are 16 residues in the CDR3. Germline CDR1 reads LGHDT; CDR2 reads YNNKEL (reference sequence).

The V call is TRBV19, the J call TRBJ1-1; D gene ambiguous. The V gene lost 6 bases and the J gene lost 3 bases, with 14 bases spanning the gap. Germline V CDR1 and CDR2: LNHDA, SQIVND (reference sequence). The length of the CDR3 is 14 residues. CDR3 protein: CASSFVPQDTEAFF. Here the CDR3 DNA reads TGTGCCAGTAGCTTTGTCCCTCAGGACACTGAAGCTTTCTTT.

V gene TRBV29-1 combines with J gene TRBJ1-5; no firm D call. Trimming took off 1 base at V and 6 bases at J, with 10 bases between the two ends. This CDR3 has 13 amino acids. Germline V gene sequence: CDR1 SQVTM, CDR2 ANQGSEA. The CDR3 sequence is CSVEAERGQPQHF. The CDR3 bases are TGCAGCGTTGAAGCTGAGCGTGGTCAGCCCCAGCATTTT.

The V and J genes are TRBV19 and TRBJ1-6; tentatively, D is TRBD1 (6 bases). V lost 7 bases, J lost 7 bases, and 17 bases lay in between. The CDR3 loop spans 15 amino acids. The germline V gene encodes CDR1 LNHDA and CDR2 SQIVND (reference sequence). CDR3 sequence reads: CASKRGLTGNSPLHF. CDR3 DNA: TGTGCCAGTAAGAGGGGGTTGACAGGCAATTCACCCCTCCACTTT.

Only one count was recorded for this clone. The CDR3 is CSVGGETQYF. Here the CDR3 DNA reads TGCAGCGTTGGCGGTGAGACCCAGTACTTC. V gene TRBV29-1 combines with J gene TRBJ2-5; D gene unclear. The CDR3 is 10 amino acids. The germline CDR1 and CDR2 sequences are SQVTM and ANQGSEA. Between the trimmed V and J ends, which lost 4 bases and 5 bases, there was a span of 5 bases. Together with reference TRBV29-1 and TRBJ2-5, the CDR3 gives the full variable domain: SAVISQKPSRDICQRGTSLTIQCQVDSQVTMMFWYRQQPGQSLTLIATANQGSEATYESGFVIDKFPISRPNLTFSTLTVSNMSPEDSSIYLCSVGGETQYFGPGTRLLVL.

The chain carries TRBV2 and TRBJ2-7, with 7 bases fitting TRBD2. Germline V gives CDR1 SNHLY, CDR2 FYNNEI. The CDR3 contains 12 residues. The CDR3 nucleotides are TGTGGGGGGGGTTTGAATTCCTACGAGCAGTACTTC. Its protein is CGGGLNSYEQYF.

This rearrangement joins TRBV4-1 to TRBJ1-5, with D hard to call. Germline V gene sequence: CDR1 MGHRA, CDR2 YSYEKL. The CDR3 extends over 17 amino acids. V lost 1 base to trimming and J lost 1 base, with 14 bases between them. The CDR3 sequence is CASSQGRELGSNQPQHF. The CDR3 bases are TGCGCCAGCAGCCAAGGTCGGGAGCTGGGAAGCAATCAGCCCCAGCATTTT.

This chain uses TRBV2 with TRBJ2-3, with a weak D call TRBD2 (7 bases). V lost 11 bases to trimming and J lost 2 bases, with 14 bases between them. CDR3 size: 13 residues. Germline V lookup: CDR1 SNHLY, CDR2 FYNNEI. This CDR3 reads CASGAGATDTQYF. CDR3 nucleotides: TGTGCCTCTGGGGCGGGGGCCACAGATACGCAGTATTTT.

This chain uses TRBV9 with TRBJ1-2; 10 bases line up with TRBD1. The CDR3 covers 15 residues. J gave up 7 bases and V 0 bases, and 6 bases lay outside the gene matches. Germline V lookup: CDR1 SGDLS, CDR2 YYNGEE. The CDR3 loop is CASSVEGQGRGGYTF. The CDR3 DNA reads as TGTGCCAGCAGCGTAGAGGGACAGGGGCGCGGTGGCTACACCTTC.

This clone occurred a few times. The chain carries TRBV2 and TRBJ1-4; 7 nucleotides agree with TRBD1. V lost 9 bases to trimming and J lost 7 bases; unmatched junction nucleotides: 5. The CDR3 extends over 12 amino acids. Germline loops: CDR1 SNHLY, CDR2 FYNNEI. The CDR3 DNA follows: TGTGCCAGTACCGGGACAGCTGAAAAACTGTTTTTT. This translates into CASTGTAEKLFF.

CDR3 DNA: TGTGCCAGCAGTTGGGAGGGATGGGGCGAGCAGTACTTC. Its translation: CASSWEGWGEQYF. This chain links TRBV12-3 or TRBV12-4 with TRBJ2-7, with 7 bases fitting TRBD2. This CDR3 is 13 amino acids long. The trim removed 4 bases at V and 6 bases at J, leaving 6 bases unmatched.

The chain recombines TRBV2 with TRBJ1-1; a weak D match, TRBD1 (5 bases). The CDR3 totals 13 residues. Germline V gives CDR1 SNHLY, CDR2 FYNNEI. V lost 5 bases and J lost 8, with 15 bases in between. The CDR3 nucleotides read TGTGCCAGCAGTAAGGACGGGGGGTACGAAGCTTTCTTT. It specifies CASSKDGGYEAFF. The full variable domain, with the rest looked up from reference TRBV2 and TRBJ1-1, is EPEVTQTPSHQVTQMGQEVILRCVPISNHLYFYWYRQILGQKVEFLVSFYNNEISEKSEIFDDQFSVERPDGSNFTLKIRSTKLEDSAMYFCASSKDGGYEAFFGQGTRLTVV.

The CDR3 region is CASSPQGDRDYGYTF. CDR3 bases: TGCGCCAGCAGCCCCCAGGGGGACAGAGACTATGGCTACACCTTC. This sequence joins TRBV5-1 and TRBJ1-2; 7 positions match TRBD1. The V and J ends lost 4 bases and 3 bases, in that order; junction bases with no gene match: 9. This CDR3 contains 15 residues. CDR1 and CDR2 from the germline V gene are SGHRS and YFSETQ.

This clone is a singleton in its sample. The rearrangement links TRBV5-1 to TRBJ1-4; a possible D gene is TRBD1 (6 bases). V lost 0 bases and J lost 6, with 9 bases in between. CDR1 is SGHRS, CDR2 YFSETQ, per germline. The CDR3 covers 14 residues. CDR3 DNA: TGCGCCAGCAGCTTGGGCAGGGGACATGAAAAACTGTTTTTT. Translating gives CASSLGRGHEKLFF. Together with reference TRBV5-1 and TRBJ1-4, the CDR3 gives the full variable domain: KAGVTQTPRYLIKTRGQQVTLSCSPISGHRSVSWYQQTPGQGLQFLFEYFSETQRNKGNFPGRFSGRQFSNSRSEMNVSTLELGDSALYLCASSLGRGHEKLFFGSGTQLSVL.

The chain couples TRBV18 to TRBJ2-3; 7 nucleotides line up with TRBD2. V gave up 3 bases and J gave up 1 base; unmatched junction bases: 1. This CDR3 has 14 residues. The germline gives CDR1 KGHSH, CDR2 LQKENI. The chain's CDR3 is CASSPTSRTDTQYF. CDR3 bases: TGTGCCAGCTCACCGACTAGCCGCACAGATACGCAGTATTTT. Full variable domain (missing parts from reference TRBV18 and TRBJ2-3): NAGVMQNPRHLVRRRGQEARLRCSPMKGHSHVYWYRQLPEEGLKFMVYLQKENIIDESGMPKERFSAEFPKEGPSILRIQQVVRGDSAAYFCASSPTSRTDTQYFGPGTRLTVL.